This entry lists 25 T cell receptor beta chains sequenced from one sample in a study of blood T cell repertoires in COVID-19. The data were produced by immunoSEQ multiplex PCR, yet TCRdb's version contains in-frame clones alone and is incomplete. The table has approximately 100,000 clones, more than 65% seen once. Sequencing was performed on peripheral blood. These receptor sequences come from a man in his 60s with acute or convalescent COVID-19.

The gene calls are TRBV5-1 and TRBJ2-3, with D perhaps matching TRBD1 (6 bases). This CDR3 contains 15 residues. Deletions cut 3 bases from V and 3 bases from J, with 14 bases between. Germline V gene sequence: CDR1 SGHRS, CDR2 YFSETQ. CDR3 coding DNA: TGCGCCAGCAGCTCCGGGACATTGGAGACAGATACGCAGTATTTT. Translated, it gives CASSSGTLETDTQYF. The complete variable domain, with remaining parts taken from reference TRBV5-1 and TRBJ2-3, reads KAGVTQTPRYLIKTRGQQVTLSCSPISGHRSVSWYQQTPGQGLQFLFEYFSETQRNKGNFPGRFSGRQFSNSRSEMNVSTLELGDSALYLCASSSGTLETDTQYFGPGTRLTVL.

The gene calls are TRBV18 and TRBJ2-3, with D unresolved. The CDR3 extends over 13 amino acids. Deletions cut 4 bases from V and 0 bases from J, with 5 bases between. Per germline, CDR1 KGHSH and CDR2 LQKENI. The CDR3 sequence: CASSLSSTDTQYF. CDR3 in DNA: TGTGCCAGCTCACTCTCTAGCACAGATACGCAGTATTTT.

The rearrangement links TRBV6-5 to TRBJ1-6; 9 bases are a match to TRBD1. The J segment lost 4 bases and the V segment lost 5 bases, leaving 3 bases of the junction unmatched. The CDR3 covers 15 residues. Germline CDR1 reads MNHEY; CDR2 reads SVGAGI. The CDR3: CASSRQGDYNSPLHF. The CDR3 DNA follows: TGTGCCAGCAGTCGACAGGGGGATTATAATTCACCCCTCCACTTT.

The rearrangement links TRBV28 to TRBJ1-5, with D perhaps TRBD1 (5 bases). Germline values: CDR1 MDHEN, CDR2 SYDVKM. CDR3 size: 14 residues. Trimming cost V 3 bases and J 11 bases, with 17 bases left between them. Here the CDR3 DNA reads TGTGCCAGCAGTTTGCTACAGCGGGGGGGGGCCCAGCATTTT. As protein: CASSLLQRGGAQHF.

J is TRBJ2-7 and V is TRBV28; D is possibly TRBD2 (6 bases). The ends were cut back, 3 bases at V and 2 bases at J, with 14 bases in the middle. The germline CDR1 and CDR2 sequences are MDHEN and SYDVKM. This CDR3 is built from 15 residues. The CDR3: CASSFPGEGAYEQYF. Written as DNA, the CDR3 is TGTGCCAGCAGTTTCCCGGGGGAAGGGGCCTACGAGCAGTACTTC.

V gene TRBV19 combines with J gene TRBJ1-1; TRBD1 matches at 7 bases. Germline-derived CDR1 and CDR2 are LNHDA and SQIVND (reference sequence). The CDR3 is made up of 14 amino acids. V shed 6 bases, J shed 5 bases, and the junction held 9 bases outside the gene matches. CDR3 region: CASREGAGETEAFF. CDR3 nucleotides: TGTGCCAGTAGGGAGGGGGCCGGTGAGACTGAAGCTTTCTTT.

V and J are TRBV3-1 (or the pseudogene TRBV3-2) and TRBJ2-7, with TRBD2 as a possible D gene (6 bases). V lost 0 bases, J lost 5 bases, and 8 bases lay in between. Germline values: CDR1 LGHDT, CDR2 YNNKEL (reference sequence). The CDR3 is made up of 13 amino acids. CDR3 in amino acids: CASSQDRRDEQYF. The CDR3 DNA reads TGTGCCAGCAGCCAAGATAGGAGGGACGAGCAGTACTTC.

The V and J genes are TRBV2 and TRBJ1-1, with a tentative D call TRBD1 (6 bases). Looked up from germline, CDR1 is SNHLY and CDR2 is FYNNEI. This CDR3 has 12 residues. Between the trimmed V and J ends, which lost 8 bases and 1 base, there was a span of 8 bases. The chain's CDR3 is CASGQTNTEAFF. The CDR3 coding sequence is TGTGCCAGCGGACAGACGAACACTGAAGCTTTCTTT.

The chain employs TRBV10-3 and TRBJ1-2; 7 bases match TRBD1. The CDR3 contains 15 residues. The V segment lost 5 bases and the J segment 8 bases; nucleotides outside the gene matches: 14. Looked up from germline, CDR1 is ENHRY and CDR2 is SYGVKD. The CDR3 region is CAISQGQAASGGYTF. The CDR3 nucleotides are TGTGCCATCAGTCAAGGACAGGCGGCCTCTGGGGGCTACACCTTC.

V and J are TRBV27 and TRBJ2-3; 7 bases align to TRBD1. From germline, CDR1 is MNHEY and CDR2 SMNVEV (reference sequence). Trimming cost V 5 bases and J 1 base; bases outside gene matches: 12. The length of the CDR3 is 17 residues. CDR3 in amino acids: CASSMTGRVGGTDTQYF. The CDR3 DNA reads as TGTGCCAGCAGTATGACAGGGAGAGTGGGGGGCACAGATACGCAGTATTTT.

This chain uses TRBV9 with TRBJ2-1; the D gene is possibly TRBD1 (6 bases). This CDR3 is 16 amino acids long. Germline CDR1 is SGDLS and CDR2 is YYNGEE. Trimming shortened V by 4 bases and J by 9 bases, and 23 bases separated the two germline ends. Here the CDR3 DNA reads TGTGCCAGCAGCTCGCGCGACACAACAGGGATTATTGAGCAGTTCTTC. As protein: CASSSRDTTGIIEQFF.

The rearrangement uses TRBV5-5 and TRBJ2-3, with 7 bases matching TRBD1. Trimming took 0 bases from V and 2 from J; bases not matched to a gene: 6. This CDR3 has 16 residues. Germline V CDR1 and CDR2: SGHKS, YYEKEE (reference sequence). CDR3 loop: CASSLAPDRFTDTQYF. The CDR3 region has the DNA TGTGCCAGCAGCTTGGCTCCGGACAGGTTCACAGATACGCAGTATTTT.

V is TRBV3-1 (or the pseudogene TRBV3-2) and J is TRBJ2-7; maybe TRBD1 (6 bases). The CDR3 has 13 residues. V was pared by 6 bases and J by 2 bases, with 11 bases between. CDR1 is LGHDT, CDR2 YNNKEL, per germline (reference sequence). Here the CDR3 reads CASSRTETYEQYF. CDR3 nucleotide sequence: TGTGCCAGCAGTCGGACAGAAACCTACGAGCAGTACTTC.

This chain links TRBV7-2 with TRBJ1-5; a possible D gene is TRBD1 (6 bases). Germline V gives CDR1 SGHTA, CDR2 FQGNSA. Between the trimmed V and J ends, which lost 2 bases and 6 bases, there was a span of 14 bases. CDR3 length: 15 amino acids. The CDR3 DNA follows: TGTGCCAGCAGCTTAAGCGGGGGCTCCGGTCAGCCCCAGCATTTT. Protein sequence: CASSLSGGSGQPQHF.

This clone was counted between two and nine times. The chain uses TRBV5-1 and TRBJ2-3; no reliable D call. The ends were cut back, 0 bases at V and 5 bases at J, with 10 bases in the middle. Germline CDR1 SGHRS, CDR2 YFSETQ. This CDR3 has 14 amino acids. The CDR3 sequence is CASSLVRGLDTQYF. The CDR3 DNA follows: TGCGCCAGCAGCTTGGTCAGAGGCTTAGATACGCAGTATTTT.

The CDR3 protein is CASSVAGGYNSPLHF. The CDR3 DNA is TGTGCCAGCAGCGTAGCTGGAGGGTATAATTCACCCCTCCACTTT. This chain joins TRBV9 and TRBJ1-6; D is unclear. V dropped 0 bases and J dropped 4 bases, with 8 bases sitting between them. There are 15 residues in the CDR3. Looked up from germline, CDR1 is SGDLS and CDR2 is YYNGEE.

The J gene is TRBJ2-7, the V gene TRBV9; 12 bases agree with TRBD2. This CDR3 is 14 amino acids long. CDR1 is SGDLS and CDR2 is YYNGEE in the germline V gene. Trimming took 6 bases from V and 2 from J; bases not matched to a gene: 3. The CDR3 DNA is TGTGCCAGCAACCCTAGCGGGGGGGCCTACGAGCAGTACTTC. Translated: CASNPSGGAYEQYF.

This rearrangement joins TRBV30 to TRBJ1-5, with TRBD1 identical over 7 bases. In germline, CDR1 is GTSNPN, CDR2 SVGIG (reference sequence). The junction had 2 bases not matched to a gene; V was cut back by 2 bases and J by 1 base. The CDR3 covers 14 residues. The CDR3 loop reads CAWSWGQSNQPQHF. The CDR3 bases are TGTGCCTGGAGTTGGGGACAGAGCAATCAGCCCCAGCATTTT. Full variable domain (rest looked up from reference TRBV30 and TRBJ1-5): SQTIHQWPATLVQPVGSPLSLECTVEGTSNPNLYWYRQAAGRGLQLLFYSVGIGQISSEVPQNLSASRPQDRQFILSSKKLLLSDSGFYLCAWSWGQSNQPQHFGDGTRLSIL.

This rearrangement joins TRBV7-3 to TRBJ2-1; 9 nucleotides line up with TRBD2. CDR3 length equals 15 residues. With 2 bases clipped from V and 4 bases from J, the junction kept 3 bases outside the gene matches. Germline V lookup: CDR1 SGHTA, CDR2 FQGTGA. The CDR3 spells CASSLYAGGYNEQFF. CDR3 DNA sequence: TGTGCCAGCAGCTTATATGCGGGGGGGTACAATGAGCAGTTCTTC. The variable domain in full, with the rest retrieved from reference TRBV7-3 and TRBJ2-1, is GAGVSQTPSNKVTEKGKYVELRCDPISGHTALYWYRQSLGQGPEFLIYFQGTGAADDSGLPNDRFFAVRPEGSVSTLKIQRTERGDSAVYLCASSLYAGGYNEQFFGPGTRLTVL.

V and J are TRBV25-1 and TRBJ2-1, with a possible D match to TRBD2 (5 bases). V dropped 9 bases and J dropped 6 bases, with 15 bases sitting between them. Germline-derived CDR1 and CDR2 are MGHDK and SYGVNS. CDR3 size: 13 residues. The CDR3 DNA follows: TGTGCCAGTATTACTCTAAGCGGCAATGAGCAGTTCTTC. Its translation: CASITLSGNEQFF.

V and J are TRBV13 and TRBJ2-7; D perhaps matches TRBD1 (6 bases). The CDR3 has 15 residues. The V and J ends lost 0 bases and 1 base respectively, with 10 bases between them. Germline loops: CDR1 PRHDT, CDR2 FYEKMQ (reference sequence). The CDR3 DNA sequence: TGTGCCAGCAGCTTAGGTTACAGGGCGTCCTACGAGCAGTACTTC. Its translation is CASSLGYRASYEQYF.

The chain carries TRBV27 and TRBJ1-6; 7 nucleotides agree with TRBD1. Trimming at V came to 5 bases and at J to 10 bases, leaving 11 bases not matched to a gene. Germline values: CDR1 MNHEY, CDR2 SMNVEV (reference sequence). The CDR3 spans 15 residues. DNA for the CDR3: TGTGCCAGCAGTCCGACAGGGAGGAGAGGGTCACCCCTCCACTTT. Residues: CASSPTGRRGSPLHF.

About this clone itself: The germline gene is not matched at one end of the junction; a read error may be the cause. V gene TRBV7-3 combines with J gene TRBJ2-5; 12 bases match TRBD2. The CDR3 length is 16 residues. Looked up from germline, CDR1 is SGHTA and CDR2 is FQGTGA. The CDR3 protein is CASSLTSGGPQETQYF. The CDR3 coding sequence is TGTGCCAGCAGCCTAACTAGCGGGGGGCCCCAAGAGACCCAGTACTTC.

This chain's CDR3 is CASSELRDSLNQPQHF. CDR3 in DNA: TGTGCCAGCAGTGAACTAAGGGACAGTCTTAATCAGCCCCAGCATTTT. The chain uses TRBV6-1 and TRBJ1-5; 7 positions agree with TRBD1. CDR3 length equals 16 residues. V lost 2 bases and J lost 4; bases outside the gene matches: 8. Germline loops: CDR1 MNHNS, CDR2 SASEGT.

The chain links TRBV7-3 to TRBJ2-1; TRBD2 agrees at 12 bases. Germline V gives CDR1 SGHTA, CDR2 FQGTGA. CDR3 size: 15 residues. The V gene end was trimmed by 5 bases and the J gene end by 3 bases; junction bases not matched to a gene: 2. CDR3 sequence: CASSATSGGYNEQFF. Written as DNA, the CDR3 is TGTGCCAGCAGCGCGACTAGCGGGGGCTACAATGAGCAGTTCTTC.